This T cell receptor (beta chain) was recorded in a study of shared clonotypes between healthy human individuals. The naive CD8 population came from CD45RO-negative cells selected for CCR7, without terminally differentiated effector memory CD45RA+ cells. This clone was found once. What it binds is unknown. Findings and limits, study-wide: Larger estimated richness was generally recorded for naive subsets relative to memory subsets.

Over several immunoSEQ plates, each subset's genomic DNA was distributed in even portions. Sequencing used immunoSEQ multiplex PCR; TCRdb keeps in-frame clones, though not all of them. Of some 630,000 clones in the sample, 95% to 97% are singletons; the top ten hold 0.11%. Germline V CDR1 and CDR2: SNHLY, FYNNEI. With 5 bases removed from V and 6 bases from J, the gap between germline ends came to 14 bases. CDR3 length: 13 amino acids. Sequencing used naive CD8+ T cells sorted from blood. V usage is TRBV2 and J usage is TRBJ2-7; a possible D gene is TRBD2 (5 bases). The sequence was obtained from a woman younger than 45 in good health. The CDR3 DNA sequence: TGTGCCAGCAGTAGGAAGGACTCACCCGAGCAGTACTTC. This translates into CASSRKDSPEQYF.